The text below deals with one TCR beta chain. No antigen is known for it. A single record per CDR3 protein comes from TCRdb applying MiXCR to the reads. This table holds 700,000 to 850,000 distinct CDR3 sequences, approximately 32% found once. This CDR3 is 13 amino acids long. Trimming removed 3 bases at V and 4 bases at J, with 9 bases between. The sample comes from a study of T cell repertoires in cytomegalovirus infection. This sequence originates from a human donor in good health (CMV status not recorded). Some clones in this sample may be carry-over from other donors' samples. The sample was cultured CD8+ T cells from PBMCs, taken from culture after CMV antigen stimulation. The chain is built from TRBV12-3 or TRBV12-4 and TRBJ1-1; D perhaps matches TRBD1 (6 bases). The CDR3 bases are TGTGCCAGCAGTTTTTTCAGGGGCACTGAAGCTTTCTTT. This sequence encodes CASSFFRGTEAFF.